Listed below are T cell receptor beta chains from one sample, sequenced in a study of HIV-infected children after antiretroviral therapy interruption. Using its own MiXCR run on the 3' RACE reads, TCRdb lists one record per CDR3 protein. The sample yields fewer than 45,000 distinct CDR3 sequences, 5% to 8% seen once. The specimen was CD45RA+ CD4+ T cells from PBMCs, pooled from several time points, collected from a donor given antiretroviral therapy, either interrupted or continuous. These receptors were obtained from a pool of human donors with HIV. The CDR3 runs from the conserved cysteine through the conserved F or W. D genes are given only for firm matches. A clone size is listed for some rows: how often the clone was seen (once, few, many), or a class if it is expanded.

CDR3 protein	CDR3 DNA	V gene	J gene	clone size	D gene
CASSSGGLSNQPQHF	TGTGCCAGCAGCTCCGGGGGCCTCAGCAATCAGCCCCAGCATTTT	TRBV7-2	TRBJ1-5	many	.
CASSFSRGRYGYTF	TGTGCCAGCAGTTTCTCCAGGGGGCGTTATGGCTACACCTTC	TRBV12-3/TRBV12-4	TRBJ1-2	many	TRBD1
CASSSLSSGRGYEQFF	TGTGCCAGCAGCTCCCTCTCTAGCGGGAGGGGCTATGAGCAGTTCTTC	TRBV7-2	TRBJ2-1	.	TRBD2
CASSYLTSGDLGETQYF	TGTGCCAGCAGCTACCTGACTAGCGGGGACCTAGGAGAGACCCAGTACTTC	TRBV7-2	TRBJ2-5	many	TRBD2
CSARDSSGGSSYEQYF	TGCAGTGCTAGAGATTCTAGCGGGGGCTCCTCCTACGAGCAGTACTTC	TRBV20-1	TRBJ2-7	many	TRBD2
CASSTRTVRLNTEAFF	TGTGCCAGCAGCACCCGGACAGTTCGGCTGAACACTGAAGCTTTCTTT	TRBV6-2/TRBV6-3	TRBJ1-1	many	.
CATSGQGGQPQHF	TGTGCCACCAGTGGGCAGGGCGGACAGCCCCAGCATTTT	TRBV24-1	TRBJ1-5	.	.
CASTKTGLADSGANVLTF	TGTGCCAGCACCAAAACGGGACTAGCGGATTCTGGGGCCAACGTCCTGACTTTC	TRBV28	TRBJ2-6	many	TRBD2
CSVEVSPYKHLSGSLRTYEQYF	TGCAGCGTTGAAGTCTCTCCTTATAAACACCTTAGCGGGAGCTTAAGAACGTACGAGCAGTACTTC	TRBV29-1	TRBJ2-7	many	TRBD2
CASSLGRGGTPSTDTQYF	TGTGCCAGCAGCTTAGGTCGCGGGGGGACTCCTAGCACAGATACGCAGTATTTT	TRBV7-2	TRBJ2-3	many	TRBD2
CASTSQGSTDTQYF	TGTGCCAGCACCAGCCAGGGGTCAACAGATACGCAGTATTTT	TRBV6-6	TRBJ2-3	many	.
CASSLGTDYEQYF	TGTGCCAGCAGTCTAGGGACAGACTACGAGCAGTACTTC	TRBV28	TRBJ2-7	many	TRBD1
CASSLVGEGGYTF	TGCGCCAGCAGCTTGGTTGGGGAAGGAGGCTACACCTTC	TRBV5-1	TRBJ1-2	many	.
CASRLGPGLNSHEQYF	TGTGCCAGCAGACTCGGTCCGGGACTCAATAGCCACGAGCAGTACTTC	TRBV28	TRBJ2-7	many	.
CASSTYYSNQPQHF	TGTGCCAGCAGTACTTATTATAGCAATCAGCCCCAGCATTTT	TRBV27	TRBJ1-5	many	.
CASSTGGYAEQFF	TGTGCCAGCAGTACCGGGGGCTATGCTGAGCAGTTCTTC	TRBV19	TRBJ2-1	medium-sized	.
CASTQDRGTYEQYF	TGTGCCAGCACTCAGGACAGGGGGACCTACGAGCAGTACTTC	TRBV6-6	TRBJ2-7	many	TRBD1
CASSSSTDTQYF	TGTGCCAGCAGTTCTAGCACAGATACGCAGTATTTT	TRBV6-5	TRBJ2-3	many	.